These T cell receptor beta chains were read from a single sample in a study of blood T cell repertoires in COVID-19. The protocol was immunoSEQ multiplex PCR, while the TCRdb copy is restricted to in-frame clones and leaves out a portion. The table records 210,000 or so clones, about 77% of them present only once. The sequenced material came from peripheral blood. The receptors stem from a woman of 80 years or more with active or convalescent COVID-19. The CDR3 runs from the conserved cysteine through the conserved F or W. The D gene is left open where the match is weak. Only part of the rows carry a size: once, few, many, or a class if the clone is expanded.

CAISDRHLSETQYF	TGTGCCATCAGTGATCGGCACCTTAGCGAGACCCAGTACTTC	TRBV10-3	TRBJ2-5	NA	NA
CATRGTDSYEQYF	TGTGCCACTCGGGGGACGGATTCCTACGAGCAGTACTTC	TRBV6-5	TRBJ2-7	NA	NA
CASTMTSGSQETQYF	TGCGCCAGCACGATGACTAGCGGGTCACAAGAGACCCAGTACTTC	TRBV5-1	TRBJ2-5	NA	TRBD2
CASSEGGGGQGFYGYTF	TGTGCCAGCAGCGAAGGGGGCGGGGGACAGGGTTTCTATGGCTACACCTTC	TRBV2	TRBJ1-2	once	TRBD1
CASSLGRLGAGYYEQYF	TGTGCCAGCAGCTTAGGGAGGTTGGGGGCAGGGTACTACGAGCAGTACTTC	TRBV11-2	TRBJ2-7	NA	NA
CASQLGGWTEAFF	TGTGCCAGTCAGTTGGGGGGATGGACTGAAGCTTTCTTT	TRBV27	TRBJ1-1	NA	NA
CASSIVAGPQHF	TGTGCCAGTAGTATTGTAGCGGGGCCCCAGCATTTT	TRBV19	TRBJ1-5	NA	NA
CASRTGAHYPNEQFF	TGTGCCAGCAGAACAGGGGCCCATTACCCCAATGAGCAGTTCTTC	TRBV6-5	TRBJ2-1	NA	TRBD1
CASREDQGGVPVFEQYF	TGTGCCAGCAGGGAAGACCAGGGGGGAGTCCCCGTATTCGAGCAGTACTTC	TRBV28	TRBJ2-7	many	NA
CASSDLRTGFGYTF	TGTGCCAGTAGTGACCTCCGGACAGGTTTTGGCTACACCTTC	TRBV19	TRBJ1-2	NA	TRBD1
CASSSDRAFRANEQFF	TGTGCCAGCAGTTCAGACAGGGCTTTCCGCGCCAATGAGCAGTTCTTC	TRBV28	TRBJ2-1	once	TRBD1
CASSPPGTANTGELFF	TGTGCCAGCTCACCGCCCGGGACAGCGAACACCGGGGAGCTGTTTTTT	TRBV18	TRBJ2-2	NA	TRBD1
CASITQGSTEAFF	TGTGCCAGTATCACACAGGGAAGCACTGAAGCTTTCTTT	TRBV7-9	TRBJ1-1	NA	NA
CSGRGGEEKLFF	TGCAGCGGCCGGGGGGGGGAAGAAAAACTGTTTTTT	TRBV29-1	TRBJ1-4	once	NA
CASSFQQGTFYGYTF	TGTGCCAGCAGTTTCCAACAGGGGACTTTCTATGGCTACACCTTC	TRBV11-2	TRBJ1-2	NA	TRBD1
CASRTSGVVVGELFF	TGTGCCAGCCGGACTAGCGGGGTGGTGGTTGGGGAGCTGTTTTTT	TRBV19	TRBJ2-2	NA	TRBD2
CASSLGQGAGGYTF	TGTGCCAGCAGCTTAGGACAGGGGGCTGGTGGCTACACCTTC	TRBV7-9	TRBJ1-2	NA	TRBD1
CASSMWGQIDSPLHF	TGTGCCAGTAGTATGTGGGGGCAGATCGATTCACCCCTCCACTTT	TRBV19	TRBJ1-6	few	NA
CASRWTVRDSSYNEQFF	TGCGCCAGCAGATGGACCGTACGGGACAGCTCCTACAATGAGCAGTTCTTC	TRBV23-1	TRBJ2-1	NA	TRBD1
CASSLMGGGAEAFF	TGTGCCAGCAGCTTGATGGGAGGCGGGGCTGAAGCTTTCTTT	TRBV5-4	TRBJ1-1	NA	NA
CASSLRHYEQYF	TGTGCCAGCAGTCTCAGGCATTACGAGCAGTACTTC	TRBV21-1	TRBJ2-7	NA	NA
CASTVDRGGYNEQFF	TGTGCCAGCACGGTAGACAGGGGAGGCTACAATGAGCAGTTCTTC	TRBV5-4	TRBJ2-1	NA	TRBD1
CAWSSGGNYGYTF	TGTGCCTGGAGTTCAGGAGGGAACTATGGCTACACCTTC	TRBV30	TRBJ1-2	NA	NA
CASSSQSHRDRALYGYTF	TGTGCCAGCAGCTCCCAGTCCCACCGGGACAGGGCCCTATATGGCTACACCTTC	TRBV11-2	TRBJ1-2	NA	TRBD1
CASSEGGAKNIQYF	TGCGCCAGCAGTGAAGGCGGAGCCAAAAACATTCAGTACTTC	TRBV10-1	TRBJ2-4	NA	NA
CARHDRGKETQYF	TGCGCCAGGCACGACAGAGGAAAAGAGACCCAGTACTTC	TRBV10-1	TRBJ2-5	once	NA
CASSDLAGATNNEQFF	TGTGCCAGCTCAGACCTGGCGGGGGCCACAAACAATGAGCAGTTCTTC	TRBV18	TRBJ2-1	NA	NA
CAWSPLGTENTEAFF	TGTGCCTGGAGTCCTCTCGGGACAGAGAACACTGAAGCTTTCTTT	TRBV30	TRBJ1-1	NA	TRBD1